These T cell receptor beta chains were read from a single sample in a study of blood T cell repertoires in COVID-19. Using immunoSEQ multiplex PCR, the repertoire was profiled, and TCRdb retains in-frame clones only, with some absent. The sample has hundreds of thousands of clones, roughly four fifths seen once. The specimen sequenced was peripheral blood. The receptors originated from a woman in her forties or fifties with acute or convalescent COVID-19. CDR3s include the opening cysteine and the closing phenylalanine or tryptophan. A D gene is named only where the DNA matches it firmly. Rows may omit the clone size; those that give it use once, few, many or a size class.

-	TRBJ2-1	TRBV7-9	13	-	CASSSGQYNEQIF	TGTGCCAGCAGCTCAGGACAGTACAATGAGCAGATCTTC
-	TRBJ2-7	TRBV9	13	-	CASSGAVGSEQYF	TGTGCCAGCAGCGGCGCGGTAGGCTCCGAGCAGTACTTC
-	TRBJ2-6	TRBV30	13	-	CAWGWSGANVLTF	TGTGCCTGGGGTTGGAGTGGGGCCAACGTCCTGACTTTC
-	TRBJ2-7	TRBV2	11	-	CASSEARVPYF	TGTGCCAGCAGTGAGGCCAGGGTTCCGTACTTC
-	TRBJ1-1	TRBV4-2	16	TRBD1	CASSQEGTGVNTEAFF	TGTGCCAGCAGCCAAGAAGGGACAGGGGTGAACACTGAAGCTTTCTTT
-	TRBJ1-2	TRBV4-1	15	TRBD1	CASSPGQGADYGYTF	TGCGCCAGCAGCCCAGGACAGGGGGCCGACTATGGCTACACCTTC
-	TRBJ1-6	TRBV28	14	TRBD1	CASSSRDSNSPLHF	TGTGCCAGCAGCTCTCGGGACAGTAATTCACCCCTCCACTTT
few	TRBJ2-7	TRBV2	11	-	CASSEQYEQYF	TGTGCCAGCAGTGAACAATACGAGCAGTACTTC
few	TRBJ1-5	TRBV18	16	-	CASSPGTGYSNQPQHF	TGTGCCAGCTCACCGGGAACAGGTTATAGCAATCAGCCCCAGCATTTT
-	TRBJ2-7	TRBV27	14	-	CASSFSGGPYEQYF	TGTGCCAGCAGTTTTTCCGGGGGACCCTACGAGCAGTACTTC
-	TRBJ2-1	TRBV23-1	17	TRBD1	CASSQRRDRESFDEQFF	TGCGCCAGCAGTCAACGAAGGGACAGGGAAAGTTTCGATGAGCAGTTCTTC
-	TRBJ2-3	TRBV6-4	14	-	CASSDGAGTDTQYF	TGTGCCAGCAGTGACGGGGCGGGCACAGATACGCAGTATTTT
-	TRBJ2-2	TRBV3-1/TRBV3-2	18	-	CASSQATGGGEASGELFF	TGTGCCAGCAGCCAAGCGACCGGAGGGGGGGAAGCATCCGGGGAGCTGTTTTTT
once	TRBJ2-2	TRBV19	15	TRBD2	CATDSGDPNTGELFF	TGTGCCACCGACAGCGGGGATCCGAACACCGGGGAGCTGTTTTTT
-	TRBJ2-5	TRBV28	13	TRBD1	CASRRDRQETQYF	TGTGCCAGCAGGAGGGACAGGCAAGAGACCCAGTACTTC
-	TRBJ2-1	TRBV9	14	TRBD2	CASSGLAGVRRQFF	TGTGCCAGCAGCGGGCTAGCGGGAGTACGGCGGCAGTTCTTC
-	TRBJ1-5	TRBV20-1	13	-	CSASTGGSQPQHF	TGCAGTGCTAGTACGGGGGGAAGTCAGCCCCAGCATTTT
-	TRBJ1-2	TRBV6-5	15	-	CASSYIDSRNYGYTF	TGTGCCAGCAGTTACATAGACAGCCGTAACTATGGCTACACCTTC
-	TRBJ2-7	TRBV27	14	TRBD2	CASSRVGLVNEQYF	TGTGCCAGCAGTCGAGTGGGACTAGTTAACGAGCAGTACTTC
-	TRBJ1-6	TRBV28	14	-	CASTAGGYNSPLHF	TGTGCCAGCACCGCGGGTGGGTATAATTCACCCCTCCACTTT
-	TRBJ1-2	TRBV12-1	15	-	CASSFQIDSPYGYTF	TGTGCCAGCAGCTTTCAAATTGACAGCCCCTATGGCTACACCTTC
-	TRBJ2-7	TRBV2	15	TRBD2	CASRPSGRGGLEQYF	TGTGCCAGCAGGCCGTCCGGGCGGGGGGGCCTCGAGCAGTACTTC
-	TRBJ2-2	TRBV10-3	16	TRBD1	CAISLGQGAVTGELFF	TGTGCCATCAGCCTCGGACAGGGGGCTGTCACCGGGGAGCTGTTTTTT
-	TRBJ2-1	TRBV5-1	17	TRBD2	CASSFRNGLAGANEQFF	TGCGCCAGCAGCTTTAGGAATGGACTAGCGGGAGCCAATGAGCAGTTCTTC
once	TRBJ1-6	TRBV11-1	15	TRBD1	CASSPLVRGLSPLHF	TGTGCCAGCAGCCCTCTGGTCAGGGGGCTCTCACCCCTCCACTTT
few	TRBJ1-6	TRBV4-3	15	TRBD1	CASSQATGDNSPLHF	TGCGCCAGCAGCCAAGCTACAGGGGATAATTCACCCCTCCACTTT
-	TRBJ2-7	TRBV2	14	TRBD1	CATKTQGSTYEQYF	TGTGCCACCAAAACACAGGGGTCTACCTACGAGCAGTACTTC
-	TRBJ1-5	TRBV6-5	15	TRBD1	CASTASIQGSEPQHF	TGTGCCAGCACTGCCTCCATACAGGGGTCCGAGCCCCAGCATTTT
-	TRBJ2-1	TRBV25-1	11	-	CASSAVNEQFF	TGTGCCAGCAGTGCCGTAAATGAGCAGTTCTTC
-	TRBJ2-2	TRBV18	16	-	CASSPGGGTNTGELFF	TGTGCCAGCTCACCTGGAGGGGGCACTAACACCGGGGAGCTGTTTTTT
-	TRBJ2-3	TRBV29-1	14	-	CSVEDRGLTDTQYF	TGCAGCGTTGAGGACCGGGGTCTCACAGATACGCAGTATTTT
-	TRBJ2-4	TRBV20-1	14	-	CSASESLAKNIQYF	TGCAGTGCTAGTGAGTCCCTAGCCAAAAACATTCAGTACTTC
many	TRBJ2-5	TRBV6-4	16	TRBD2	CASRPSSGGQQETQYF	TGTGCCAGCAGACCATCTAGCGGGGGGCAGCAAGAGACCCAGTACTTC
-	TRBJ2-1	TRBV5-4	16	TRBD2	CASAQGVAGVSHEQFF	TGTGCCAGCGCGCAGGGAGTAGCGGGAGTGTCGCATGAGCAGTTCTTC
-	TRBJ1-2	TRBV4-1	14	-	CASSQEQTLYGYTF	TGCGCCAGCAGCCAAGAACAGACCCTTTATGGCTACACCTTC
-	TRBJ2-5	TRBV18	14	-	CASSPSAAAEAQYF	TGTGCCAGCTCACCCAGCGCAGCAGCAGAGGCCCAGTACTTC
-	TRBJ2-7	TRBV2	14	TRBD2	CASSGGTTTYEQYF	TGTGCCAGCAGTGGGGGGACTACAACCTACGAGCAGTACTTC
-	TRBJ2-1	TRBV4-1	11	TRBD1	CASSLGQGQFF	TGCGCCAGCAGCCTGGGACAGGGGCAGTTCTTC
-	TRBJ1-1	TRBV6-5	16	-	CASSYRGTRRNTEAFF	TGTGCCAGCAGTTATCGGGGGACGAGAAGGAACACTGAAGCTTTCTTT
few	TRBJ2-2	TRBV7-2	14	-	CASSQTTWSGELFF	TGTGCCAGCAGCCAGACTACCTGGTCCGGGGAGCTGTTTTTT
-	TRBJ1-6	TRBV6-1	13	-	CASSDRGGLILHF	TGTGCCAGCAGTGACAGGGGCGGTCTTATCCTCCACTTT
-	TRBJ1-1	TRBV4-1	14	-	CASRSPTLNTEAFF	TGCGCCAGCAGATCTCCGACATTGAACACTGAAGCTTTCTTT
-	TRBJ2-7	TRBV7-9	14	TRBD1	CASSQTGDSYEQYF	TGTGCCAGCAGCCAGACAGGGGACTCCTACGAGCAGTACTTC
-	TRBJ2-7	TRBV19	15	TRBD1	CASSIAGQGNNEQYF	TGTGCCAGTAGTATAGCGGGACAGGGAAACAACGAGCAGTACTTC
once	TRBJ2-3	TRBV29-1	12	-	CSVEAFTDTQYF	TGCAGCGTTGAAGCCTTCACAGATACGCAGTATTTT
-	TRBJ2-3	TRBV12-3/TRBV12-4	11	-	CASIGGDTQYF	TGTGCCAGCATCGGGGGAGATACGCAGTATTTT
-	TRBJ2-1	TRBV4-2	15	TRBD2	CASSQDLAGNNEQFF	TGTGCCAGCAGCCAAGATCTAGCGGGGAACAATGAGCAGTTCTTC
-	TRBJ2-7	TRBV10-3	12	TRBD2	CATSGPSYEQYF	TGTGCCACTAGCGGGCCCTCCTACGAGCAGTACTTC
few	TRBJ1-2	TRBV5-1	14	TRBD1	CASLPGTGAYGYTF	TGCGCCAGCCTCCCGGGGACAGGGGCCTATGGCTACACCTTC
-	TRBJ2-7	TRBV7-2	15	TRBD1	CASSQTGTGVYEQYF	TGTGCCAGCAGCCAGACCGGGACAGGGGTCTACGAGCAGTACTTC
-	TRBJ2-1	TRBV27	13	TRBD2	CASSGTRFGEQFF	TGTGCCAGCAGTGGGACTAGATTCGGTGAGCAGTTCTTC
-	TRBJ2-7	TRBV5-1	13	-	CASSLGGTYEQYF	TGCGCCAGCAGCTTAGGAGGAACCTACGAGCAGTACTTC
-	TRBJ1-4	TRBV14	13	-	CASSRGLNEKLFF	TGTGCCAGCAGCCGGGGACTAAATGAAAAACTGTTTTTT
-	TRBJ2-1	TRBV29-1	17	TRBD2	CSVETAGGLGSYNEQFF	TGCAGCGTTGAAACAGCGGGGGGGCTTGGGTCCTACAATGAGCAGTTCTTC